This TCR beta chain was obtained from a study of blood T cell repertoires in COVID-19. About the research overall: PBMCs, B-cell-depleted T cells, or T cells provided the cDNA or gDNA that made up the material.

In the authors' methods: Amplification from reference gene primers served as the basis for estimated nucleated cell counts. Only in-frame clones appear in the TCRdb table, and some are missing; sequencing was by immunoSEQ multiplex PCR. D and trimming were read from the DNA, whereas the V and J calls and clone size are those reported in that table. The repertoire holds some 250,000 clones, with 70% to 75% as singletons. V was pared by 0 bases and J by 7 bases, with 15 bases between. The CDR3 runs 16 residues. Germline V lookup: CDR1 LGHNA, CDR2 YSLEER. This receptor was identified in a woman older than 75 with acute or convalescent COVID-19. The chain combines TRBV4-3 with TRBJ1-4, with a possible D match to TRBD1 (6 bases). Sequences were obtained from peripheral blood. CDR3 region: CASSQDGGGLGEKLFF. The CDR3 nucleotides read TGCGCCAGCAGCCAAGATGGGGGGGGGCTAGGTGAAAAACTGTTTTTT.